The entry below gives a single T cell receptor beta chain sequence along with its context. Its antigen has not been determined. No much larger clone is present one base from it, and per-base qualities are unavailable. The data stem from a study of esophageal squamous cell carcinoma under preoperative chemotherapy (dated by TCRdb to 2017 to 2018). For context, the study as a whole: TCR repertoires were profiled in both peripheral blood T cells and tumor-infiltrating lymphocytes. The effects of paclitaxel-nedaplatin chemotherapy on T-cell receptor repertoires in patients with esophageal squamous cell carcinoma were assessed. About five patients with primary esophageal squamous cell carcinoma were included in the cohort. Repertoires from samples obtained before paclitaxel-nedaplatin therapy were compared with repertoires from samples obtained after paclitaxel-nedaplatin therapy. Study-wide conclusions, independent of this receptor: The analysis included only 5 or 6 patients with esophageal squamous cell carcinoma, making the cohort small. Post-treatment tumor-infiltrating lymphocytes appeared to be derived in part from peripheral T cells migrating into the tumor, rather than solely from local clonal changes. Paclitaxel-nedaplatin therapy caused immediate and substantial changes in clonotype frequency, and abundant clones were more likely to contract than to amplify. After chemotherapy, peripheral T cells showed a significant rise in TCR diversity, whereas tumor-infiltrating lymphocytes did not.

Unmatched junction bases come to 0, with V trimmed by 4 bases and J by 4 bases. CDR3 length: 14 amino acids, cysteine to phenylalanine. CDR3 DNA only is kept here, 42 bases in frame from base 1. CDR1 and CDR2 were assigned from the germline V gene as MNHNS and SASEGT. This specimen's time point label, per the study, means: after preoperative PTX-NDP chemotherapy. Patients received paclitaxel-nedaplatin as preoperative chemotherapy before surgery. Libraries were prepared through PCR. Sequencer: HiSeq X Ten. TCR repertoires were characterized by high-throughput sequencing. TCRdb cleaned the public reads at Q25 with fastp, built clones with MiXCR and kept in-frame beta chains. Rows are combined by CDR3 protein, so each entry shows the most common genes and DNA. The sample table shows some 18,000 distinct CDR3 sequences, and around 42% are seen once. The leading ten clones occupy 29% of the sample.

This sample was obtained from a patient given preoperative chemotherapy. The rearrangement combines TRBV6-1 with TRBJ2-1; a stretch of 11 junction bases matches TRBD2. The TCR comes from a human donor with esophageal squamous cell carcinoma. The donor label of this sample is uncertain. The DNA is TGTGCCAGCAGTGGGACTAGCGGGTACAATGAGCAGTTCTTC. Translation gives CASSGTSGYNEQFF.